The 2 T cell receptor beta chains below come from one sample, sequenced in a study of OX40 agonist ivuxolimab in advanced cancers. Assay used: immunoSEQ multiplex PCR; TCRdb lists only in-frame clones, some missing. The sample lists around 69,000 clones; about 85% were seen once. The source was CD4+ or CD8+ T cells sorted from blood, collected in a trial of the OX40 agonist ivuxolimab. The source of these receptors is an adult with an advanced solid tumor such as melanoma, head and neck, liver or kidney cancer.

The chain links TRBV9 to TRBJ2-2; no clear D gene. The CDR3 is made up of 12 amino acids. Trimming shortened V by 2 bases and J by 6 bases, and 5 bases separated the two germline ends. Germline CDR1 reads SGDLS; CDR2 reads YYNGEE. CDR3 region: CASSVPPGELFF. The DNA of the CDR3 is TGTGCCAGCAGCGTGCCGCCCGGGGAGCTGTTTTTT.

The J gene is TRBJ2-7, the V gene TRBV18; TRBD1 matches 7 bases. The CDR3 has 13 amino acids. Germline CDR1 reads KGHSH; CDR2 reads LQKENI. The V gene end was trimmed by 2 bases and the J gene end by 2 bases; junction bases not matched to a gene: 0. DNA of the CDR3: TGTGCCAGCTCACCAGACAGGGCCTACGAGCAGTACTTC. Translation: CASSPDRAYEQYF.